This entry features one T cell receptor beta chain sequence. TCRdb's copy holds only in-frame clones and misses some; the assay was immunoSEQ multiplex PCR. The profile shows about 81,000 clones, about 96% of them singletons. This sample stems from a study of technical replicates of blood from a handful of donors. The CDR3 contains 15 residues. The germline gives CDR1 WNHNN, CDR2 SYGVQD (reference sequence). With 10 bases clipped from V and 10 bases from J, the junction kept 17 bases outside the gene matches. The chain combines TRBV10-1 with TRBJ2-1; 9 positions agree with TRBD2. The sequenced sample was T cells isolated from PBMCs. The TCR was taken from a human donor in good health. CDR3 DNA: TGCGCCACGAGCAATCGAGTAGCGGGAGTACGGGAGCAGTTCTTC. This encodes CATSNRVAGVREQFF.